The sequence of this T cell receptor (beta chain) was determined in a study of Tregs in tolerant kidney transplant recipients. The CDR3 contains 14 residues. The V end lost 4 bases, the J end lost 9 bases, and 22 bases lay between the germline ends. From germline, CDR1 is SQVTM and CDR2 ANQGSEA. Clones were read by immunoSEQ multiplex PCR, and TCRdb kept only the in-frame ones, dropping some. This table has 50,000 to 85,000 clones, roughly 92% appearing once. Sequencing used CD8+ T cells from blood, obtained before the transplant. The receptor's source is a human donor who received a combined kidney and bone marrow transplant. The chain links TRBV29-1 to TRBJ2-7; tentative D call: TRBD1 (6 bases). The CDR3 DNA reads TGCAGCGTTGCTCCTGGACAGTCCGCCGGGCGGCAGTACTTC. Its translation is CSVAPGQSAGRQYF.